The 23 T cell receptor beta chains in this list originate from one sample, sequenced in a study of blood T cell repertoires in COVID-19. The data were produced by immunoSEQ multiplex PCR, yet TCRdb's version contains in-frame clones alone and is incomplete. This table has 250,000 to 300,000 clones, over 85% appearing once. What was sequenced was PBMCs or T cells enriched from blood (not recorded which). The receptor set was obtained from a woman aged 60 to 75 who had recovered from COVID-19.

This clone was observed a handful of times. V and J are TRBV5-4 and TRBJ1-2; 8 bases line up with TRBD1. The J segment lost 7 bases and the V segment lost 0 bases, leaving 8 bases of the junction unmatched. Germline CDR1 and CDR2: SGHNT and YYREEE (reference sequence). The CDR3 covers 15 residues. In DNA form, the CDR3 reads TGTGCCAGCAGCTTGGCAATCGGACAGGGCTTTGGCTACACCTTC. The encoded protein is CASSLAIGQGFGYTF.

CDR3 bases: TGCGCCAGCAGCTTGGACCCCCTACTATCGGGCACAGATACGCAGTATTTT. Its translation: CASSLDPLLSGTDTQYF. This chain links TRBV5-1 with TRBJ2-3; unclear D gene. CDR1 and CDR2 (germline): SGHRS, YFSETQ. V lost 0 bases and J lost 1, with 15 bases in between. This CDR3 has 17 amino acids. The variable domain in full, with the rest retrieved from reference TRBV5-1 and TRBJ2-3, is KAGVTQTPRYLIKTRGQQVTLSCSPISGHRSVSWYQQTPGQGLQFLFEYFSETQRNKGNFPGRFSGRQFSNSRSEMNVSTLELGDSALYLCASSLDPLLSGTDTQYFGPGTRLTVL.

The CDR3: CASASAQGGGYTF. CDR3 sequence (DNA): TGCGCCAGCGCCTCCGCCCAGGGTGGTGGCTACACCTTC. The V and J genes are TRBV10-1 and TRBJ1-2, with D tentatively TRBD1 (5 bases). The CDR3 runs 13 residues. V was pared by 8 bases and J by 7 bases, with 17 bases between. Germline values: CDR1 WNHNN, CDR2 SYGVQD (reference sequence).

The chain has TRBV10-1 and TRBJ1-2, with 7 bases fitting TRBD1. Germline V gene sequence: CDR1 WNHNN, CDR2 SYGVQD (reference sequence). The CDR3 runs to 15 residues. The ends lost 9 bases at V and 10 bases at J; junction bases unmatched: 20. CDR3 amino acids: CARQLQGSGNSVYTF. The DNA of the CDR3 is TGCGCCAGGCAGTTACAGGGGTCGGGAAACTCTGTCTACACCTTC.

CDR3 bases: TGTGCCAGCAGCTACGGGACTCTGTACAATGAGCAGTTCTTC. Its protein is CASSYGTLYNEQFF. The rearrangement uses TRBV7-6 and TRBJ2-1; D possibly corresponds to TRBD2 (6 bases). Trimming removed 4 bases at V and 4 bases at J, with 11 bases between. CDR1 SGHVS and CDR2 FNYEAQ come from the germline V gene. The CDR3 extends over 14 amino acids.

The rearrangement uses TRBV25-1 and TRBJ2-1; the D is unclear. Between the trimmed V and J ends, which lost 6 bases and 0 bases, there was a span of 6 bases. In germline, CDR1 is MGHDK, CDR2 SYGVNS. The CDR3 contains 13 residues. Here the CDR3 reads CASRESSYNEQFF. CDR3 nucleotide sequence: TGTGCCAGCAGGGAGAGCTCCTACAATGAGCAGTTCTTC.

The V and J genes are TRBV28 and TRBJ1-1, with a weak D call TRBD1 (6 bases). Germline values: CDR1 MDHEN, CDR2 SYDVKM. The CDR3 sequence is 14 residues long. Trimming took off 11 bases at V and 0 bases at J, with 16 bases between the two ends. The CDR3 reads CACKSGHLNTEAFF. CDR3 nucleotides: TGTGCCTGCAAATCGGGACACCTGAACACTGAAGCTTTCTTT.

The chain carries TRBV24-1 and TRBJ1-5; possibly TRBD1 for D (6 bases). The CDR3 spans 16 residues. Germline values: CDR1 KGHDR, CDR2 SFDVKD. Trimming left V 4 bases short and J 0 bases short, with 12 bases between. CDR3 region: CATSESQGFSNQPQHF. CDR3 in DNA: TGTGCCACCAGTGAGTCACAGGGTTTTAGCAATCAGCCCCAGCATTTT.

The table lists this clone with a few counts. The genes are TRBV9 and TRBJ2-2, with D possibly being TRBD2 (5 bases). CDR1 is SGDLS, CDR2 YYNGEE, per germline. The V end lost 0 bases, the J end lost 5 bases, and 11 bases lay between the germline ends. CDR3 length: 15 residues. DNA of the CDR3: TGTGCCAGCAGCGTAGTGAACGAGGGAACCGGGGAGCTGTTTTTT. This codes for CASSVVNEGTGELFF.

This chain joins TRBV13 and TRBJ2-7, with 9 nucleotides matching TRBD1. J gave up 6 bases and V 4 bases, and 10 bases lay outside the gene matches. This CDR3 spans 15 amino acids. Germline values: CDR1 PRHDT, CDR2 FYEKMQ (reference sequence). CDR3 nucleotides: TGTGCCAGCAGCTCCCTCGTTGACAGGGGGGGCGAGCAGTACTTC. Amino acids: CASSSLVDRGGEQYF. Together with reference TRBV13 and TRBJ2-7, the CDR3 gives the full variable domain: AAGVIQSPRHLIKEKRETATLKCYPIPRHDTVYWYQQGPGQDPQFLISFYEKMQSDKGSIPDRFSAQQFSDYHSELNMSSLELGDSALYFCASSSLVDRGGEQYFGPGTRLTVT.

V and J are TRBV5-1 and TRBJ2-1, with D tentatively TRBD2 (5 bases). Trimming stripped 4 bases from V and 3 bases from J, with 14 bases between. This CDR3 is 15 amino acids long. The germline CDR1 and CDR2 sequences are SGHRS and YFSETQ. The CDR3 DNA follows: TGCGCCAGCAGCCCAACGAGCGGAGGCTACAATGAGCAGTTCTTC. Translating it yields CASSPTSGGYNEQFF.

The chain joins TRBV7-2 to TRBJ1-6; D unclear. V was cut by 1 base and J by 7 bases, with 5 bases left in between. The CDR3 spans 13 residues. The V gene's germline CDR1 is SGHTA and CDR2 FQGNSA. CDR3 sequence: CASSLVGNSPLHF. For the CDR3, the DNA is TGTGCCAGCAGCTTAGTCGGGAATTCACCCCTCCACTTT.

This chain uses TRBV9 with TRBJ2-7, with 9 bases matching TRBD2. The V gene end was trimmed by 4 bases and the J gene end by 3 bases; junction bases not matched to a gene: 8. This CDR3 comprises 15 residues. Looked up from germline, CDR1 is SGDLS and CDR2 is YYNGEE. CDR3 amino acids: CASSTYPSGDYEQYF. CDR3 nucleotide sequence: TGTGCCAGCAGCACCTATCCTAGCGGGGACTACGAGCAGTACTTC. The complete variable domain, with remaining parts taken from reference TRBV9 and TRBJ2-7, reads DSGVTQTPKHLITATGQRVTLRCSPRSGDLSVYWYQQSLDQGLQFLIQYYNGEERAKGNILERFSAQQFPDLHSELNLSSLELGDSALYFCASSTYPSGDYEQYFGPGTRLTVT.

The gene calls are TRBV5-1 and TRBJ1-6, with TRBD1 matching 7 bases. Germline values: CDR1 SGHRS, CDR2 YFSETQ. J lost 9 bases, V lost 6 bases, and 9 bases had no gene match. This CDR3 is built from 14 residues. For the CDR3, the DNA is TGCGCCAGCACTTCCGAGTCAGGGGGTTCACCCCTCCACTTT. Translated: CASTSESGGSPLHF.

This chain joins TRBV7-3 and TRBJ1-1, with a possible D match to TRBD1 (5 bases). The ends were cut back, 5 bases at V and 12 bases at J, with 19 bases in the middle. Germline-derived CDR1 and CDR2 are SGHTA and FQGTGA. The CDR3 spans 13 residues. The CDR3: CASSRGTGAASFF. The CDR3 DNA sequence: TGTGCCAGCAGCCGAGGTACAGGAGCCGCGTCTTTCTTT.

The rearrangement joins TRBV10-1 to TRBJ2-3; D is possibly TRBD2 (6 bases). Trimming left V 2 bases short and J 6 bases short, with 12 bases between. The germline V gene encodes CDR1 WNHNN and CDR2 SYGVQD (reference sequence). The CDR3 has 14 residues. The CDR3 DNA is TGCGCCAGCAGTGAGAGGCTAGCGACTGATACGCAGTATTTT. Amino acids: CASSERLATDTQYF.

The CDR3 bases are TGTGCCAGCTCACTGGTGACGGTAACTAGCGGGAGTATGAATGAGCAGTTCTTC. Translation: CASSLVTVTSGSMNEQFF. The chain uses TRBV18 and TRBJ2-1, with 11 bases aligning to TRBD2. In germline, CDR1 is KGHSH, CDR2 LQKENI. Trimming removed 4 bases from V and 7 bases from J; junction bases left unmatched: 15. The CDR3 runs 18 residues.

CDR3 coding DNA: TGTGCCAGCAGCGTACAGGGGGATCAGCCCCAGCATTTT. Translation gives CASSVQGDQPQHF. This chain uses TRBV6-4 with TRBJ1-5, with 8 positions matching TRBD1. V gave up 6 bases and J gave up 5 bases; unmatched junction bases: 3. This CDR3 region has 13 residues. Germline V gene lookup returns CDR1 MRHNA and CDR2 SNTAGT.

The gene calls are TRBV29-1 and TRBJ1-1; no definite D call. Germline loops: CDR1 SQVTM, CDR2 ANQGSEA. V lost 7 bases to trimming and J lost 1 base, with 10 bases between them. The CDR3 has 12 amino acids. The CDR3 here is CSATEANTEAFF. The CDR3 coding sequence is TGCAGCGCCACGGAGGCGAACACTGAAGCTTTCTTT.

V is TRBV3-1 (or the pseudogene TRBV3-2) and J is TRBJ1-1; 7 nucleotides agree with TRBD1. Trimming cost V 5 bases and J 6 bases; bases outside gene matches: 9. Germline loops: CDR1 LGHDT, CDR2 YNNKEL (reference sequence). CDR3 size: 14 residues. The CDR3 reads CASSNSDRVPEAFF. CDR3 bases: TGTGCCAGCAGCAATTCCGACAGGGTACCTGAAGCTTTCTTT.

V usage is TRBV11-3 and J usage is TRBJ2-5; 10 bases line up with TRBD1. The CDR3 consists of 17 residues. Germline CDR1 SGHNT, CDR2 YENEEA. V dropped 0 bases and J dropped 4; count of bases not matched to a gene: 8. This CDR3 is CASSLDRTGGLLETQYF. The CDR3 DNA follows: TGTGCCAGCAGCTTAGATCGGACAGGGGGTTTATTAGAGACCCAGTACTTC.

CDR3 sequence (DNA): TGTGCCAGCAGCTTGGGGGGGGAGAATTCACCCCTCCACTTT. Encoded protein: CASSLGGENSPLHF. The J gene is TRBJ1-6, the V gene TRBV5-6; TRBD1 might be the D (5 bases). Per the germline V gene, CDR1 is SGHDT and CDR2 is YYEEEE. Trimming took off 0 bases at V and 7 bases at J, with 8 bases between the two ends. CDR3 length: 14 amino acids.

V usage is TRBV5-1 and J usage is TRBJ2-7; tentatively, D is TRBD1 (6 bases). CDR1 SGHRS and CDR2 YFSETQ come from the germline V gene. The CDR3 totals 14 residues. Trimming took off 4 bases at V and 5 bases at J, with 16 bases between the two ends. The CDR3 loop is CASSPWTATDEQYF. For the CDR3, the DNA is TGCGCCAGCAGCCCTTGGACAGCGACGGACGAGCAGTACTTC.